This T cell receptor beta chain came from a study of CD8 T cells in Susac syndrome (dated by TCRdb to the late 2010s). Regarding the research as a whole: The study used repertoire sequencing to test whether antigen drove CD8+ T cell activation and differentiation in Susac syndrome.

V and J are truncated by 7 bases and 0 bases respectively, leaving an intervening sequence of 10 bases. The CDR3 starts with the cysteine, ends with the phenylalanine, and has 13 residues. This entry keeps only the CDR3 DNA: 39 bases, framed from base 1. CDR1 is given as SNHLY and CDR2 as FYNNEI, both from the germline V gene. High-throughput TCR beta sequencing profiled peripheral blood CD8+ and CD4+ T cells from healthy donors, Susac syndrome patients and multiple sclerosis patients. Healthy donors were age- and sex-matched controls. Bulk CD8+ and CD4+ T cells were purified by magnetic negative isolation, whereas CD8+ TEMRA cells were enriched by FACS. Blood was drawn into EDTA tubes, processed within 24 hours, and PBMCs were isolated by density gradient centrifugation. PBMCs destined for TCR sequencing were cryopreserved in liquid nitrogen and later thawed in a 37 °C water bath. The sorted or isolated CD4+, CD8+ and CD8+ TEMRA cells reached a purity of at least 90%.

Summary of the overall study and its limitations: The TCR sequencing and HLA analysis was acknowledged to have included a relatively small number of individuals.

A word on this clonotype: Its cognate antigen has yet to be identified. The sample holds no much larger clone one base away, and base qualities are not on file.

RNA was extracted with the RNeasy kit and roughly 0.45 to 1 ug was reverse transcribed using random hexamers. The immunoSEQ multiplex PCR assay, covering 54 Vbeta and 13 Jbeta segments, was used to amplify TCR beta CDR3 regions. Bias from PCR amplification was corrected by using a synthetic template baseline for primer optimization and for computational correction. Per the original workflow: Reads were annotated to V, D and J genes per IMGT and analyzed with immunoSEQ Analyzer, keeping only productive sequences. To calculate clonality, Shannon entropy was normalized by log2 of the number of productive unique sequences and then subtracted from one. Public and private clones were assessed among the 100 most prevalent clones of each patient and control. Susac-specific clones were defined as absent from healthy and MS cohorts, approximately 1,000 published viral clones and other ImmuneACCESS disease sequences. The public reads were run again by TCRdb, first through fastp at Q25 and then through MiXCR, and only productive beta chains were kept. Identical CDR3 proteins give one entry, which carries the most common genes and DNA. TCRdb, not the authors, supplied the V and J calls. The sample includes roughly 200,000 distinct CDR3 sequences, with over 85% observed a single time. The ten largest make up 0.1% of the sample.

This clonotype was sampled from a human donor in good health. The rearranged chain carries TRBV2 and TRBJ2-7; the best D guess is TRBD1, with 5 bases matching. Input material: CD4+ T cells from PBMCs. The CDR3 protein: CASKRQNSYEQYF. At the DNA level, the sequence is TGTGCCAGCAAACGACAGAACTCCTACGAGCAGTACTTC. When the CDR3 is completed using the reference TRBV2 and TRBJ2-7 genes on either side, the full variable domain is EPEVTQTPSHQVTQMGQEVILRCVPISNHLYFYWYRQILGQKVEFLVSFYNNEISEKSEIFDDQFSVERPDGSNFTLKIRSTKLEDSAMYFCASKRQNSYEQYFGPGTRLTVT.